The 12 T cell receptor beta chains listed next were all sequenced from one sample in a study of siplizumab effects on memory and regulatory T cells. Assay: immunoSEQ multiplex PCR; the TCRdb copy retains only in-frame clones and omits some. This table holds about 87,000 clones, 94% found once. Sequenced input: non-Treg CD4+ T cells sorted from blood. The receptors were gathered from a human donor in good health.

The rearrangement joins TRBV2 to TRBJ1-1, with 8 bases aligning to TRBD1. Unmatched junction bases numbered 10, after V lost 1 base and J lost 0 bases. CDR1 and CDR2 from the germline V gene are SNHLY and FYNNEI. This CDR3 region has 18 residues. Here the CDR3 DNA reads TGTGCCAGCAGTGAAGGGACAGGGTGGGAAAAAATGAACACTGAAGCTTTCTTT. It specifies CASSEGTGWEKMNTEAFF.

This chain uses TRBV25-1 with TRBJ1-4; no clear D gene. CDR1 and CDR2 from the germline V gene are MGHDK and SYGVNS. The CDR3 length is 14 residues. V was cut by 5 bases and J by 0 bases, with 7 bases left in between. CDR3 region: CASSREATNEKLFF. The CDR3 DNA reads as TGTGCCAGCAGTAGAGAGGCAACTAATGAAAAACTGTTTTTT.

The chain joins TRBV6-6 to TRBJ1-1, with D uncertain. Germline V gene data show CDR1 as MNHNY and CDR2 as SVGAGI (reference sequence). Trimming stripped 5 bases from V and 1 base from J, with 11 bases between. The CDR3 is 14 residues long. CDR3: CASSSRLGNTEAFF. In DNA, the CDR3 is TGTGCCAGCAGTAGCAGGCTTGGGAACACTGAAGCTTTCTTT.

The J gene is TRBJ2-5, the V gene TRBV6-1, with unresolved D. This CDR3 has 12 amino acids. Trimming took 5 bases from V and 5 from J, leaving 9 bases between them. Germline values: CDR1 MNHNS, CDR2 SASEGT. For the CDR3, the DNA is TGTGCCAGCAGTAACCCTTTGGAGACCCAGTACTTC. Encoded protein: CASSNPLETQYF.

The chain has TRBV30 and TRBJ2-7; D tentatively fits TRBD1 or TRBD2 (6 bases each). Germline CDR1 reads GTSNPN; CDR2 reads SVGIG (reference sequence). The CDR3 loop spans 13 amino acids. V was clipped by 4 bases and J by 7 bases, with 17 bases between them. The CDR3 here is CAWKEGRGSEQYF. The CDR3 DNA is TGTGCCTGGAAGGAGGGAAGGGGGTCGGAGCAGTACTTC. Looking up the rest from reference TRBV30 and TRBJ2-7 gives the full variable domain: SQTIHQWPATLVQPVGSPLSLECTVEGTSNPNLYWYRQAAGRGLQLLFYSVGIGQISSEVPQNLSASRPQDRQFILSSKKLLLSDSGFYLCAWKEGRGSEQYFGPGTRLTVT.

V is TRBV11-2 and J is TRBJ2-7; D might be TRBD1 (5 bases). The CDR3 is 13 residues long. CDR1 and CDR2 from the germline V gene are SGHAT and FQNNGV. V was pared by 3 bases and J by 3 bases, with 9 bases between. The CDR3 bases are TGTGCCAGCAGCTTGGGGCTGCACTACGAGCAGTACTTC. This codes for CASSLGLHYEQYF.

The chain uses TRBV9 and TRBJ2-7; 8 nucleotides agree with TRBD1. Germline CDR1 is SGDLS and CDR2 is YYNGEE. The length of the CDR3 is 14 residues. The J segment lost 4 bases and the V segment lost 0 bases, leaving 3 bases of the junction unmatched. Written as DNA, the CDR3 is TGTGCCAGCAGCGTAGGGACAGGGACTTACGAGCAGTACTTC. It yields the protein CASSVGTGTYEQYF.

The gene calls are TRBV4-1 and TRBJ1-4; D is possibly TRBD1 (6 bases). This CDR3 region has 15 residues. Trimming pared 8 bases from V and 0 bases from J, leaving 13 bases between. CDR1 MGHRA and CDR2 YSYEKL come from the germline V gene. The CDR3 DNA is TGCGCCAGCCGAGCGACAGGACCAACTAATGAAAAACTGTTTTTT. It codes for CASRATGPTNEKLFF.

The J gene is TRBJ1-5, the V gene TRBV6-6; no clear D gene. From germline, CDR1 is MNHNY and CDR2 SVGAGI (reference sequence). The V end was cut by 0 bases, the J end by 7 bases, with 7 bases between. This CDR3 region has 13 residues. The CDR3 here is CASSYSKNQPQHF. The CDR3 DNA sequence: TGTGCCAGCAGTTACTCGAAGAACCAGCCCCAGCATTTT.

The chain uses TRBV29-1 and TRBJ2-3, with 9 bases that match TRBD1. Looked up from germline, CDR1 is SQVTM and CDR2 is ANQGSEA. The CDR3 is 13 amino acids. The CDR3 reads CTVETGGPDTQYF. The CDR3 DNA reads as TGCACCGTCGAAACAGGGGGCCCAGATACGCAGTATTTT.

The rearrangement uses TRBV7-9 and TRBJ1-5; the D is unclear. Between the trimmed V and J ends, which lost 5 bases and 0 bases, there was a span of 5 bases. CDR1 is SEHNR and CDR2 is FQNEAQ in the germline V gene (reference sequence). The CDR3 has 13 residues. CDR3 loop: CASSPGSNQPQHF. CDR3 DNA: TGTGCCAGCAGCCCGGGTAGCAATCAGCCCCAGCATTTT.

J is TRBJ2-7 and V is TRBV11-2, with D possibly TRBD1 on 5 matching bases. In germline, CDR1 is SGHAT, CDR2 FQNNGV. Trimming cost V 1 base and J 2 bases, with 9 bases left between them. This CDR3 comprises 14 residues. CDR3: CASSLGVRAYEQYF. The CDR3 nucleotides are TGTGCCAGCAGCTTAGGGGTCAGGGCCTACGAGCAGTACTTC.